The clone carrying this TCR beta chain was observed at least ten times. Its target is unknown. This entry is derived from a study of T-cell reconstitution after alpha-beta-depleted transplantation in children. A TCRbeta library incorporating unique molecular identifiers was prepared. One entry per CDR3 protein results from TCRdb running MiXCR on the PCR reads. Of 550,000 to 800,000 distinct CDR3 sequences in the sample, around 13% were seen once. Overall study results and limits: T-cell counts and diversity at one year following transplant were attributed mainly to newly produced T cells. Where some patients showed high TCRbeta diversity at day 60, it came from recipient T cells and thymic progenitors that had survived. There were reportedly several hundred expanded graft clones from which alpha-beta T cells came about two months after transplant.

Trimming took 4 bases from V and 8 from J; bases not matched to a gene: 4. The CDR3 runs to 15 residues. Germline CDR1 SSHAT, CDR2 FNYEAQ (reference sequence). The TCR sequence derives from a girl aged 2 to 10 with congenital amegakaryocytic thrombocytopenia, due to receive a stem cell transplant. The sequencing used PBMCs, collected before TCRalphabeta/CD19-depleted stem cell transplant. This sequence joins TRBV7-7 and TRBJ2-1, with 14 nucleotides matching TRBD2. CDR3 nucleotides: TGTGCCAGCAGCTCAGGACTAGCGGGAGGCGATGAGCAGTTCTTC. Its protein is CASSSGLAGGDEQFF.